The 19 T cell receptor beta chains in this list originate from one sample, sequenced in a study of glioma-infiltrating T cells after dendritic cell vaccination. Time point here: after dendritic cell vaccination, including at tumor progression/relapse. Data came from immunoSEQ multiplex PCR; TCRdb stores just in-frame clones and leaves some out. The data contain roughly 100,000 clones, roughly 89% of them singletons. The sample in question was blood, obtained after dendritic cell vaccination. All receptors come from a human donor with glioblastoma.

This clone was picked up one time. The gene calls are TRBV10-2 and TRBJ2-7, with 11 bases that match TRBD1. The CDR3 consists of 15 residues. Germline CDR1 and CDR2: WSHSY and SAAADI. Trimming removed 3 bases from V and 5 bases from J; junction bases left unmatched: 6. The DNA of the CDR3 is TGCGCCAGCAGTGACCCGGCGGGACAGGGGGACGAGCAGTACTTC. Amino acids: CASSDPAGQGDEQYF.

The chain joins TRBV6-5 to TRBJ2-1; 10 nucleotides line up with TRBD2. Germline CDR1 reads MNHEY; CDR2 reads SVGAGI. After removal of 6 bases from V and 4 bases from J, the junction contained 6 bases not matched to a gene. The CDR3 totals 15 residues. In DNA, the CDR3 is TGTGCCAGCAGCGATATAGCGGGAGGTTACAATGAGCAGTTCTTC. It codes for CASSDIAGGYNEQFF.

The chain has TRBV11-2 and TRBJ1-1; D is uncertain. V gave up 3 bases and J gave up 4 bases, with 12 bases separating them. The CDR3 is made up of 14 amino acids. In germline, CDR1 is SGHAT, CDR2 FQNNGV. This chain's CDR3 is CASSFEGAGTEAFF. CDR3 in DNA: TGTGCCAGCAGCTTCGAGGGCGCAGGCACTGAAGCTTTCTTT.

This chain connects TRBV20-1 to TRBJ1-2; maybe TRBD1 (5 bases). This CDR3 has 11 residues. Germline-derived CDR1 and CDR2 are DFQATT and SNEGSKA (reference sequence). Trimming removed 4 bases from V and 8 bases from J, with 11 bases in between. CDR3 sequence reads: CSATGTGGYTF. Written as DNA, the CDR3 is TGCAGTGCTACTGGGACTGGCGGCTACACCTTC.

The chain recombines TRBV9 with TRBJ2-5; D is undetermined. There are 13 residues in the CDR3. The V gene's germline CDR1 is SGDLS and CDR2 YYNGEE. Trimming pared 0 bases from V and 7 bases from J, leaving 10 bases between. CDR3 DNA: TGTGCCAGCAGCGTAGGACAAGATGGGACCCAGTACTTC. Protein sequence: CASSVGQDGTQYF.

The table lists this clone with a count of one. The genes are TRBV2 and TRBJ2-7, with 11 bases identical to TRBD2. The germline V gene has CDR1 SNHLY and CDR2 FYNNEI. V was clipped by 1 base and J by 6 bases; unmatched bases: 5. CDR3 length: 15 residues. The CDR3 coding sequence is TGTGCCAGCAGTGAAGGTCTAGCGGGAGGAGGCGAGCAGTACTTC. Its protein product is CASSEGLAGGGEQYF.

In DNA, the CDR3 is TGTGCCAGCAGCTCAGAGGGACAGGGCGGCAATCAGCCCCAGCATTTT. Protein product: CASSSEGQGGNQPQHF. The rearrangement joins TRBV7-8 to TRBJ1-5; TRBD1 agrees at 9 bases. The CDR3 extends over 16 amino acids. The J segment lost 2 bases and the V segment lost 4 bases, leaving 6 bases of the junction unmatched. The germline gives CDR1 SGHVS, CDR2 FQNEAQ.

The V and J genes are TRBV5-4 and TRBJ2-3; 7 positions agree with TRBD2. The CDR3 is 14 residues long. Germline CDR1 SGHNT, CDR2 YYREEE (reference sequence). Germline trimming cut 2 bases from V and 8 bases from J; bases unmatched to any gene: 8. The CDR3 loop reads CASSFSGSPSTQYF. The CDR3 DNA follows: TGTGCCAGCAGCTTTAGCGGGTCCCCTTCTACGCAGTATTTT.

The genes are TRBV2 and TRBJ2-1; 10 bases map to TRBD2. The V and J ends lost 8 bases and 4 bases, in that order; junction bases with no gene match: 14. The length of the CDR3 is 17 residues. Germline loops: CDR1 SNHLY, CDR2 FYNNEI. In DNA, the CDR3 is TGTGCCAGCTTGAAGTCCCTAGCGGGGGTGTCGTACAATGAGCAGTTCTTC. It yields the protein CASLKSLAGVSYNEQFF.

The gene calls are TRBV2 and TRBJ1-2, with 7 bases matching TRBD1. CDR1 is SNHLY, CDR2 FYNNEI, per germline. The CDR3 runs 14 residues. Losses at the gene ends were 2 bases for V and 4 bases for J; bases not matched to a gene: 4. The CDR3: CASSEFRDSYGYTF. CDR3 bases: TGTGCCAGCAGTGAATTTCGGGACAGCTATGGCTACACCTTC.

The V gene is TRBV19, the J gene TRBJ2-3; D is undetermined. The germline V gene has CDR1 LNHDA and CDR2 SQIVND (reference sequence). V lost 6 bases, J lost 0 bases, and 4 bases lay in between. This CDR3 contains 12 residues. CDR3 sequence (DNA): TGTGCCAGTAGCCCTAGCACAGATACGCAGTATTTT. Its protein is CASSPSTDTQYF.

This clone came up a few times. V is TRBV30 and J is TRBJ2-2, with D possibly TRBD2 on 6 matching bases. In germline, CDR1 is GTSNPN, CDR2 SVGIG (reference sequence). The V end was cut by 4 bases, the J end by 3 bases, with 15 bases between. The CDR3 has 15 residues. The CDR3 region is CAWTESGPHTGELFF. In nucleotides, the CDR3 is TGTGCCTGGACCGAAAGCGGGCCCCACACCGGGGAGCTGTTTTTT.

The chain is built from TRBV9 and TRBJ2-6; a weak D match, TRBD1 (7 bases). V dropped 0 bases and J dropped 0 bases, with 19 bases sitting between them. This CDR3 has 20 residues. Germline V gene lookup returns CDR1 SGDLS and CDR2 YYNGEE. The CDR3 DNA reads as TGTGCCAGCAGCGTAGCTACCGTGACAGGGACTCTCTCTGGGGCCAACGTCCTGACTTTC. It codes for CASSVATVTGTLSGANVLTF. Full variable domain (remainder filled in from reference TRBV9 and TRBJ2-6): DSGVTQTPKHLITATGQRVTLRCSPRSGDLSVYWYQQSLDQGLQFLIQYYNGEERAKGNILERFSAQQFPDLHSELNLSSLELGDSALYFCASSVATVTGTLSGANVLTFGAGSRLTVL.

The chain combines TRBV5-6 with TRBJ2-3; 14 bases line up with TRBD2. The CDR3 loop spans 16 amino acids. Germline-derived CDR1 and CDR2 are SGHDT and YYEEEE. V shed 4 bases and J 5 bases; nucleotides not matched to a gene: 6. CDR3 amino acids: CASSRGLAGVEDTQYF. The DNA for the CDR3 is TGTGCCAGCAGCCGGGGACTAGCGGGAGTAGAAGATACGCAGTATTTT.

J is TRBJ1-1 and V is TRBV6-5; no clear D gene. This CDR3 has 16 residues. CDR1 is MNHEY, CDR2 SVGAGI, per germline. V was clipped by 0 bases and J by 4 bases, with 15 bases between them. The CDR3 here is CASSYSVSASGTEAFF. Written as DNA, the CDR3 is TGTGCCAGCAGTTACTCGGTCTCGGCTAGTGGCACTGAAGCTTTCTTT.

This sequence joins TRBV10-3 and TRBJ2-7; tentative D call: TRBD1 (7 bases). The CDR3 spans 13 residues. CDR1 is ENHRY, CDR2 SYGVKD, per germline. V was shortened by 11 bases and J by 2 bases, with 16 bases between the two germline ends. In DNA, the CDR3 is TGTGCCGGCAGGGGGGCAAGGGCCTACGAGCAGTACTTC. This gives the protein CAGRGARAYEQYF.

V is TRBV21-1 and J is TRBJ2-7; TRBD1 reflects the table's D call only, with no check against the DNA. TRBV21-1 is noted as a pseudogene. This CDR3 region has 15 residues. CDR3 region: CASSKNRTGPYEQYF. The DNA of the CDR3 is TGTGCCAGCAGCAAAAATAGGACAGGCCCCTACGAGCAGTACTTC.

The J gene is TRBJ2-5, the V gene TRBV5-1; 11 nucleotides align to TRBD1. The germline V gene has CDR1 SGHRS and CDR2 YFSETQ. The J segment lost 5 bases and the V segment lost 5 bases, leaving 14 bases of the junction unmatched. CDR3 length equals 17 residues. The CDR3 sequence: CASRTLPSGTGGETQYF. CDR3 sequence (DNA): TGCGCCAGCAGAACCTTACCTTCCGGGACAGGGGGTGAGACCCAGTACTTC.

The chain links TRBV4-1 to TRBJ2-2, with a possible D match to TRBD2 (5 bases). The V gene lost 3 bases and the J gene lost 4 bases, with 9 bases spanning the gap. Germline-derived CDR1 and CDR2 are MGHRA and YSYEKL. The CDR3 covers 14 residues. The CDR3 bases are TGCGCCAGCAGCCAGGGAGCTGGCACCGGGGAGCTGTTTTTT. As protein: CASSQGAGTGELFF.